One sample yielded the 32 T cell receptor beta chains listed below, sequenced in a study of shared clonotypes between healthy human individuals. The data were produced by immunoSEQ multiplex PCR, yet TCRdb's version contains in-frame clones alone and is incomplete. The sample records a few million clones, approximately 95% being singletons. Sequencing was performed on naive CD4+ T cells from PBMCs. Subset noted: CD45RA+ positively selected. The origin of the receptors is a man younger than 35 in good health. Some clones in this sample may be carry-over from other donors' samples.

CDR3 sequence: CASSLGPGELFF. CDR3 in DNA: TGTGCCAGCAGCTTGGGGCCCGGGGAGCTGTTTTTT. The rearrangement uses TRBV5-4 and TRBJ2-2; D ambiguous. Looked up from germline, CDR1 is SGHNT and CDR2 is YYREEE (reference sequence). Between the trimmed V and J ends, which lost 0 bases and 6 bases, there was a span of 3 bases. CDR3 size: 12 residues.

J is TRBJ2-7 and V is TRBV28; D not resolved. Per the germline V gene, CDR1 is MDHEN and CDR2 is SYDVKM. The CDR3 length is 13 residues. Trimming left V 6 bases short and J 2 bases short, with 11 bases between. The CDR3 reads CASSPGSTYEQYF. The CDR3 DNA follows: TGTGCCAGCAGCCCCGGGTCAACCTACGAGCAGTACTTC.

This clone appeared a single time. The V gene is TRBV5-1, the J gene TRBJ2-1, with 7 bases identical to TRBD1. Germline CDR1 reads SGHRS; CDR2 reads YFSETQ. V lost 4 bases to trimming and J lost 3 bases; unmatched junction nucleotides: 4. The CDR3 consists of 14 residues. CDR3 sequence reads: CASSRQGGYNEQFF. CDR3 DNA sequence: TGCGCCAGCAGCCGACAGGGCGGCTACAATGAGCAGTTCTTC.

The gene calls are TRBV19 and TRBJ1-2; D perhaps matches TRBD1 (6 bases). This CDR3 is 13 amino acids long. V was cut by 6 bases and J by 8 bases, with 16 bases left in between. Per germline, CDR1 LNHDA and CDR2 SQIVND (reference sequence). CDR3 coding DNA: TGTGCCAGTAGCCAGTACAGGGATGGCGGCTACACCTTC. This encodes CASSQYRDGGYTF.

This sequence joins TRBV12-5 and TRBJ2-1; 10 bases are a match to TRBD1. Germline-derived CDR1 and CDR2 are LGHNT and FRNRAP. Trimming at V came to 1 base and at J to 15 bases, leaving 9 bases not matched to a gene. The CDR3 totals 14 residues. The CDR3 coding sequence is TGTGCTAGTGGTTTGGAGACCTGGGACAGGGGATGGTTCTTC. It encodes CASGLETWDRGWFF.

The chain has TRBV18 and TRBJ2-7, with D unclear. The germline V and J ends were trimmed by 3 bases and 4 bases, with 16 bases remaining between them. Germline-derived CDR1 and CDR2 are KGHSH and LQKENI. This CDR3 is 15 amino acids long. CDR3 nucleotides: TGTGCCAGCTCACCGTCGTCAAGGTGGGAATACGAGCAGTACTTC. This encodes CASSPSSRWEYEQYF.

The chain employs TRBV14 and TRBJ2-2; TRBD1 is a possible D gene (5 bases). The CDR3 is 15 amino acids. The ends were cut back, 1 base at V and 2 bases at J, with 8 bases in the middle. The germline V gene has CDR1 SGHDN and CDR2 FVKESK. CDR3 nucleotide sequence: TGTGCCAGCAGCCAAGGGCAGGGAAACACCGGGGAGCTGTTTTTT. Translated: CASSQGQGNTGELFF. Drawing the rest from reference TRBV14 and TRBJ2-2, the complete variable domain is EAGVTQFPSHSVIEKGQTVTLRCDPISGHDNLYWYRRVMGKEIKFLLHFVKESKQDESGMPNNRFLAERTGGTYSTLKVQPAELEDSGVYFCASSQGQGNTGELFFGEGSRLTVL.

The V call is TRBV18, the J call TRBJ1-3; the D gene is possibly TRBD1 (6 bases). Germline V gene data show CDR1 as KGHSH and CDR2 as LQKENI. V lost 3 bases, J lost 3 bases, and 12 bases lay in between. This CDR3 is 15 amino acids long. CDR3: CASSPEGEIGNTIYF. CDR3 in DNA: TGTGCCAGCTCACCGGAGGGGGAGATTGGAAACACCATATATTTT.

This clone came up a few times. This chain links TRBV6-1 with TRBJ1-1, with D perhaps TRBD1 (6 bases). Germline V gene lookup returns CDR1 MNHNS and CDR2 SASEGT. Between the trimmed V and J ends, which lost 10 bases and 0 bases, there was a span of 15 bases. This CDR3 spans 14 amino acids. DNA for the CDR3: TGTGCCACCGAGGCTGGGGGCTTGAACACTGAAGCTTTCTTT. Protein product: CATEAGGLNTEAFF.

The chain links TRBV28 to TRBJ1-5; a weak D match, TRBD1 (5 bases). The CDR3 length is 14 residues. V was clipped by 5 bases and J by 5 bases, with 13 bases between them. From germline, CDR1 is MDHEN and CDR2 SYDVKM. The CDR3 loop is CASSRRGTHQPQHF. The CDR3 DNA is TGTGCCAGCAGTCGAAGGGGAACCCATCAGCCCCAGCATTTT.

This chain connects TRBV7-9 to TRBJ2-7; the D call may be TRBD1 or TRBD2 (6 bases each). Trimming cost V 5 bases and J 7 bases, with 21 bases left between them. Germline V gene data show CDR1 as SEHNR and CDR2 as FQNEAQ (reference sequence). The CDR3 totals 15 residues. DNA for the CDR3: TGTGCCAGCAGCCTAACTACGGGGGCACTACGAGAGCAGTACTTC. Its translation is CASSLTTGALREQYF.

The CDR3 DNA follows: TGTGCCAGCAGCTTGGGGACTAGCGGAGGGGCCAAGTTCTTC. It encodes CASSLGTSGGAKFF. The chain carries TRBV7-3 and TRBJ2-1; 11 bases match TRBD2. V shed 3 bases and J 14 bases; nucleotides not matched to a gene: 9. The CDR3 extends over 14 amino acids. Germline V gives CDR1 SGHTA, CDR2 FQGTGA.

This chain connects TRBV5-4 to TRBJ1-1, with 8 bases matching TRBD1. This CDR3 comprises 15 residues. CDR1 SGHNT and CDR2 YYREEE come from the germline V gene (reference sequence). V was clipped by 4 bases and J by 8 bases; unmatched bases: 13. For the CDR3, the DNA is TGTGCCAGCAGCCCCAGAGGACAGGGATCTGGAGAAGCTTTCTTT. Translating it yields CASSPRGQGSGEAFF.

The genes are TRBV28 and TRBJ1-2; unclear D gene. CDR1 and CDR2 from the germline V gene are MDHEN and SYDVKM. This CDR3 comprises 13 residues. The V and J ends lost 6 bases and 0 bases respectively, with 8 bases between them. CDR3 coding DNA: TGTGCCAGCAGGGGCGCCTCTAACTATGGCTACACCTTC. Amino acid sequence: CASRGASNYGYTF.

Regarding this clone: Other DNA sequences in the sample encode the same CDR3. This chain links TRBV2 with TRBJ2-1; 9 positions match TRBD2. The CDR3 runs to 15 residues. J gave up 3 bases and V 5 bases, and 5 bases lay outside the gene matches. CDR1 is SNHLY, CDR2 FYNNEI, per germline. The chain's CDR3 is CASSLLAGSYNEQFF. CDR3 sequence (DNA): TGTGCCAGCAGTCTCCTAGCGGGGAGCTACAATGAGCAGTTCTTC.

This chain links TRBV5-6 with TRBJ2-3; 9 bases are shared with TRBD2. Germline assignment: CDR1 SGHDT and CDR2 YYEEEE. Unmatched junction bases numbered 15, after V lost 5 bases and J lost 8 bases. This CDR3 contains 16 residues. CDR3 sequence reads: CASRPWTSAGGATQYF. CDR3 DNA: TGTGCCAGCAGGCCCTGGACTAGCGCAGGTGGAGCTACGCAGTATTTT. Drawing the rest from reference TRBV5-6 and TRBJ2-3, the complete variable domain is DAGVTQSPTHLIKTRGQQVTLRCSPKSGHDTVSWYQQALGQGPQFIFQYYEEEERQRGNFPDRFSGHQFPNYSSELNVNALLLGDSALYLCASRPWTSAGGATQYFGPGTRLTVL.

Comments on this clone: Different DNA sequences within this sample yield the same CDR3. The chain joins TRBV11-3 to TRBJ2-1; the match to TRBD2 covers 9 bases. This CDR3 has 14 amino acids. J gave up 4 bases and V 5 bases, and 3 bases lay outside the gene matches. Germline V gene data show CDR1 as SGHNT and CDR2 as YENEEA. This CDR3 reads CASSRGGGYNEQFF. The CDR3 region has the DNA TGTGCCAGCAGCCGCGGGGGGGGATACAATGAGCAGTTCTTC.

V is TRBV7-2 and J is TRBJ1-5, with D tentatively TRBD1 (6 bases). The CDR3 runs to 15 residues. Trimming shortened V by 4 bases and J by 2 bases, and 12 bases separated the two germline ends. Germline V lookup: CDR1 SGHTA, CDR2 FQGNSA. The CDR3 sequence is CASSYRAGGNQPQHF. CDR3 bases: TGTGCCAGCAGCTACAGGGCCGGTGGCAATCAGCCCCAGCATTTT. Full variable domain (remainder filled in from reference TRBV7-2 and TRBJ1-5): GAGVSQSPSNKVTEKGKDVELRCDPISGHTALYWYRQSLGQGLEFLIYFQGNSAPDKSGLPSDRFSAERTGGSVSTLTIQRTQQEDSAVYLCASSYRAGGNQPQHFGDGTRLSIL.

J is TRBJ2-3 and V is TRBV29-1; 11 bases are a match to TRBD1. This CDR3 has 15 amino acids. Germline V CDR1 and CDR2: SQVTM, ANQGSEA. V shed 2 bases and J 6 bases; nucleotides not matched to a gene: 7. The CDR3 nucleotides read TGCAGCGTTGAAACGGTGGACAGGGGGCTTGATACGCAGTATTTT. Its translation: CSVETVDRGLDTQYF.

This chain links TRBV7-2 with TRBJ1-4; TRBD1 agrees at 7 bases. J lost 7 bases, V lost 1 base, and 9 bases had no gene match. Germline V gene sequence: CDR1 SGHTA, CDR2 FQGNSA. The length of the CDR3 is 16 residues. The CDR3 sequence is CASSLVGTVSAEKLFF. CDR3 coding DNA: TGTGCCAGCAGCTTAGTGGGGACAGTGAGTGCTGAAAAACTGTTTTTT.

The chain combines TRBV5-7 with TRBJ2-1, with 7 bases lining up with TRBD1. TRBV5-7 is an ORF for which the function is uncertain. The CDR3 consists of 14 residues. V trimming: 4 bases; J trimming: 8 bases; junction bases outside the gene matches: 9. The CDR3 reads CASSTGTERDEQFF. CDR3 in DNA: TGTGCCAGCAGCACTGGGACAGAACGGGATGAGCAGTTCTTC.

V is TRBV7-8 and J is TRBJ1-1, with D possibly matching TRBD1 (5 bases). Germline CDR1 and CDR2: SGHVS and FQNEAQ. Trimming took 3 bases from V and 1 from J, leaving 12 bases between them. CDR3 size: 15 residues. The CDR3 sequence is CASSLEGHSNTEAFF. The CDR3 nucleotides read TGTGCCAGCAGCTTGGAAGGACACTCGAACACTGAAGCTTTCTTT.

The chain has TRBV11-2 and TRBJ2-5; D remains ambiguous. The length of the CDR3 is 13 residues. V was pared by 6 bases and J by 5 bases, with 13 bases between. Germline-derived CDR1 and CDR2 are SGHAT and FQNNGV. The CDR3 DNA is TGTGCCAGCAGTCTCTGGGCACAGGAGACCCAGTACTTC. Protein product: CASSLWAQETQYF.

This clone showed up just once. This rearrangement joins TRBV6-1 to TRBJ1-1; 10 bases line up with TRBD1. The V gene end was trimmed by 7 bases and the J gene end by 9 bases; junction bases not matched to a gene: 11. This CDR3 spans 14 amino acids. Germline V CDR1 and CDR2: MNHNS, SASEGT. This CDR3 is CASKNAGQGTKAFF. The CDR3 nucleotides are TGTGCCAGCAAAAATGCGGGACAGGGGACGAAAGCTTTCTTT.

This chain joins TRBV13 and TRBJ2-7; 9 bases are a match to TRBD1. The V gene end was trimmed by 2 bases and the J gene end by 3 bases; junction bases not matched to a gene: 5. Germline V gene sequence: CDR1 PRHDT, CDR2 FYEKMQ (reference sequence). The CDR3 length is 15 residues. The CDR3 loop is CASSLWDRAGYEQYF. CDR3 DNA: TGTGCCAGCAGCTTATGGGACAGGGCGGGCTACGAGCAGTACTTC.

This rearrangement joins TRBV5-1 to TRBJ1-1; the D is unclear. Germline CDR1 is SGHRS and CDR2 is YFSETQ. This CDR3 region has 13 residues. Trimming took off 6 bases at V and 3 bases at J, with 12 bases between the two ends. CDR3 nucleotides: TGCGCCAGCAAACCCGGCCCGGACACTGAAGCTTTCTTT. It translates to CASKPGPDTEAFF.

This clone was counted once. This chain joins TRBV7-6 and TRBJ2-3; D unclear. V was trimmed by 2 bases and J by 5 bases, leaving 11 bases between them. The germline V gene encodes CDR1 SGHVS and CDR2 FNYEAQ. There are 14 residues in the CDR3. This CDR3 reads CASSLPPGGDTQYF. CDR3 coding DNA: TGTGCCAGCAGCTTACCCCCGGGCGGAGATACGCAGTATTTT.

This rearrangement joins TRBV18 to TRBJ2-2; a weak D match, TRBD1 (5 bases). Per the germline V gene, CDR1 is KGHSH and CDR2 is LQKENI. The CDR3 sequence is 16 residues long. V lost 3 bases to trimming and J lost 2 bases, with 13 bases between them. The DNA of the CDR3 is TGTGCCAGCTCACCTCGGTCGACAGCTAACACCGGGGAGCTGTTTTTT. It translates to CASSPRSTANTGELFF.

The chain uses TRBV7-8 and TRBJ2-7, with D perhaps being TRBD1 or TRBD2 (5 bases each). The germline CDR1 and CDR2 sequences are SGHVS and FQNEAQ. CDR3 length: 14 amino acids. Between the trimmed V and J ends, which lost 2 bases and 6 bases, there was a span of 14 bases. CDR3 in amino acids: CASSLNPIGAEQYF. Written as DNA, the CDR3 is TGTGCCAGCAGCTTAAACCCTATCGGGGCCGAGCAGTACTTC.

J is TRBJ2-1 and V is TRBV28; TRBD1 matches at 11 bases. Trimming removed 7 bases from V and 8 bases from J; junction bases left unmatched: 10. CDR1 is MDHEN, CDR2 SYDVKM, per germline. The CDR3 sequence is 15 residues long. Here the CDR3 reads CASTDGQGARDEQFF. CDR3 bases: TGTGCCAGCACCGACGGACAGGGGGCGCGGGATGAGCAGTTCTTC.

The chain carries TRBV19 and TRBJ2-7; tentative D call: TRBD1 (5 bases). Germline assignment: CDR1 LNHDA and CDR2 SQIVND (reference sequence). V lost 6 bases and J 3 bases, leaving 12 bases between the germline ends. This CDR3 spans 13 amino acids. The DNA of the CDR3 is TGTGCCAGTAGCCGTTTAGGGGTCTACGAGCAGTACTTC. Its translation is CASSRLGVYEQYF.

The rearrangement uses TRBV28 and TRBJ2-1, with 10 bases fitting TRBD2. There are 16 residues in the CDR3. Trimming cost V 6 bases and J 0 bases; bases outside gene matches: 5. Germline CDR1 reads MDHEN; CDR2 reads SYDVKM. CDR3 protein: CASSARLAGSYNEQFF. CDR3 nucleotides: TGTGCCAGCAGCGCTAGACTAGCGGGCTCCTACAATGAGCAGTTCTTC. The whole variable domain, remainder taken from reference TRBV28 and TRBJ2-1, is DVKVTQSSRYLVKRTGEKVFLECVQDMDHENMFWYRQDPGLGLRLIYFSYDVKMKEKGDIPEGYSVSREKKERFSLILESASTNQTSMYLCASSARLAGSYNEQFFGPGTRLTVL.